This T cell receptor beta chain emerged from a study of cytomegalovirus exposure and HLA in healthy donors. Findings and caveats of the study: The dataset shows that most TCR sequences were rare, while some public TCRs occurred in many donors. A previous analysis found most TCR beta V segments productive roughly 87% or roughly 30% of the time.

PCR amplification relied on 60 Vbeta primers (plus 13 Jbeta primers). Profiling relied on immunoSEQ multiplex PCR, and the TCRdb table lists in-frame clones only, not all of them. This table holds under 170,000 clones, roughly 80% found once. Details on this clone: The antigen is undetermined.

This TCR came from a human donor in good health. Sequenced: PBMCs.

The CDR3 reads CASGLAGGTQYF. The CDR3 nucleotides read TGTGCCAGCGGACTAGCGGGCGGGACCCAGTACTTC. This chain uses TRBV2 with TRBJ2-5, with TRBD2 matching 11 bases. Germline V lookup: CDR1 SNHLY, CDR2 FYNNEI. This CDR3 has 12 residues. V shed 8 bases and J 7 bases; nucleotides not matched to a gene: 3.